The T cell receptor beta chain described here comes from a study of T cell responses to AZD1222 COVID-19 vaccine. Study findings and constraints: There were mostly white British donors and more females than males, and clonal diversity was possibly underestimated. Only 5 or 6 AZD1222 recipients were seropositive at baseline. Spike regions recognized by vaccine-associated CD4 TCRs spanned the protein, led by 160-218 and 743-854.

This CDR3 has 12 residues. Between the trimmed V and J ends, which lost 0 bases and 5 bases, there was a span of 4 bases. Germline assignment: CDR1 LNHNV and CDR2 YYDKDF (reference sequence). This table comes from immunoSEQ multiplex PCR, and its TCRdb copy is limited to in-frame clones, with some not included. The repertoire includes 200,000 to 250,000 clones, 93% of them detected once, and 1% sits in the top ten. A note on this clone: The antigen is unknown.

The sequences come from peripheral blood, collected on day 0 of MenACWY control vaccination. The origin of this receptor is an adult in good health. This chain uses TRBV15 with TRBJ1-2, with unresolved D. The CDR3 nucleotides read TGTGCCACCAGCAGAGATAGTTATGGCTACACCTTC. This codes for CATSRDSYGYTF.